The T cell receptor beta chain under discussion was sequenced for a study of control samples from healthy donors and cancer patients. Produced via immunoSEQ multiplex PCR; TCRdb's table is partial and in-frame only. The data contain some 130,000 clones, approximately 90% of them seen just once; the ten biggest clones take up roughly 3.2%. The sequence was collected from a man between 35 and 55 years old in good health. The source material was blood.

The CDR3 nucleotides are TGTGCCAGCAGCTTGGGGCAAAAAACCACTAATGAAAAACTGTTTTTT. It encodes CASSLGQKTTNEKLFF. The rearrangement uses TRBV5-5 and TRBJ1-4, with unresolved D. V was pared by 0 bases and J by 2 bases, with 11 bases between. The CDR3 consists of 16 residues. Germline CDR1 and CDR2: SGHKS and YYEKEE (reference sequence).